The 14 T cell receptor beta chains below come from one sample, sequenced in a study of blood T cell repertoires in COVID-19 (TCRdb year 2020). Receptor amplification or capture employed the immunoSEQ multiplex PCR assay. The source is immuneACCESS, and TCRdb retained only in-frame sequences with V and J called. Part of the clones is not carried over; for the studies checked, unresolved V genes explain less than half of this, and the remainder is unexplained. This sample is represented by over 35,000 clones; about 83% of them were singletons. The leading ten clones occupy 2% of the sample. The specimen sequenced was peripheral blood. The source of these receptors is a man aged 60-69 years with active COVID-19.

V gene TRBV10-3 combines with J gene TRBJ2-3; possible D gene TRBD2, 7 bases. V was cut by 2 bases and J by 1 base, with 19 bases left in between. Germline V gives CDR1 ENHRY, CDR2 SYGVKD. The length of the CDR3 is 18 residues. The CDR3 here is CAISEPAGAGEGTDTQYF. For the CDR3, the DNA is TGTGCCATCAGTGAGCCTGCAGGGGCGGGGGAGGGCACAGATACGCAGTATTTT.

This clone was found once. The chain has TRBV10-3 and TRBJ2-7, with D unresolved. The CDR3 sequence is 14 residues long. Trimming stripped 0 bases from V and 0 bases from J, with 6 bases between. Germline lookup yields CDR1 ENHRY and CDR2 SYGVKD. CDR3 sequence reads: CAISESTDSYEQYF. In nucleotides, the CDR3 is TGTGCCATCAGTGAGTCGACTGACTCCTACGAGCAGTACTTC.

This clone occurred once. This chain joins TRBV30 and TRBJ1-2; 8 positions agree with TRBD1. V was clipped by 1 base and J by 8 bases; unmatched bases: 6. The germline V gene encodes CDR1 GTSNPN and CDR2 SVGIG (reference sequence). This CDR3 is built from 13 residues. The DNA of the CDR3 is TGTGCCTGGAGTGCGGGGCCAGGGGGCGGCTACACCTTC. Translated: CAWSAGPGGGYTF.

As to this clone: Other nucleotide sequences from this sample produce the same CDR3. V gene TRBV14 combines with J gene TRBJ1-3; D remains ambiguous. Germline V gene data show CDR1 as SGHDN and CDR2 as FVKESK. With 2 bases removed from V and 5 bases from J, the gap between germline ends came to 4 bases. The CDR3 extends over 12 amino acids. The CDR3 nucleotides read TGTGCCAGCAGCCAATCCAGAAACACCATATATTTT. The encoded protein is CASSQSRNTIYF.

This rearrangement joins TRBV5-6 to TRBJ2-3, with 9 bases lining up with TRBD1. V trimming: 7 bases; J trimming: 1 base; junction bases outside the gene matches: 4. Germline lookup yields CDR1 SGHDT and CDR2 YYEEEE. The CDR3 contains 14 residues. CDR3 coding DNA: TGTGCCAGCCGCTGGACAGGGGGCACAGATACGCAGTATTTT. Amino acid sequence: CASRWTGGTDTQYF.

The genes are TRBV28 and TRBJ1-1; tentatively, D is TRBD1 (5 bases). This CDR3 comprises 12 residues. V lost 6 bases and J 3 bases, leaving 8 bases between the germline ends. CDR1 is MDHEN, CDR2 SYDVKM, per germline. CDR3 residues: CASRAGDTEAFF. The CDR3 DNA follows: TGTGCCAGCAGGGCGGGGGACACTGAAGCTTTCTTT.

The V call is TRBV5-1, the J call TRBJ2-7; tentative D call: TRBD2 (6 bases). CDR1 and CDR2 (germline): SGHRS, YFSETQ. Between the trimmed V and J ends, which lost 4 bases and 0 bases, there was a span of 14 bases. This CDR3 comprises 15 residues. The CDR3 is CASSPFTGASYEQYF. CDR3 DNA: TGCGCCAGCAGCCCTTTCACGGGAGCCTCCTACGAGCAGTACTTC.

The V gene is TRBV28, the J gene TRBJ2-1; D remains unclear. V lost 5 bases, J lost 0 bases, and 8 bases lay in between. In germline, CDR1 is MDHEN, CDR2 SYDVKM. The length of the CDR3 is 14 residues. CDR3 region: CASSHAVSYNEQFF. DNA of the CDR3: TGTGCCAGCAGTCACGCGGTCTCCTACAATGAGCAGTTCTTC.

This clone has just a few counts. The chain combines TRBV29-1 with TRBJ2-7, with 11 bases matching TRBD1. CDR1 and CDR2 (germline): SQVTM, ANQGSEA. CDR3 size: 15 residues. Trimming removed 7 bases from V and 5 bases from J; junction bases left unmatched: 13. DNA of the CDR3: TGCAGCGCCACTTCTACAAGGACAGGGGGCGACGAGCAGTACTTC. Protein: CSATSTRTGGDEQYF.

The chain is built from TRBV4-1 and TRBJ1-4; no clear D. V lost 0 bases to trimming and J lost 8 bases, with 10 bases between them. This CDR3 region has 14 residues. CDR1 is MGHRA, CDR2 YSYEKL, per germline. CDR3: CASSQEISLEKLFF. The CDR3 DNA reads TGCGCCAGCAGCCAAGAAATAAGCCTAGAAAAACTGTTTTTT.

The chain has TRBV27 and TRBJ1-1; D not certain. The CDR3 extends over 14 amino acids. The V end lost 7 bases, the J end lost 4 bases, and 16 bases lay between the germline ends. CDR1 MNHEY and CDR2 SMNVEV come from the germline V gene (reference sequence). CDR3 protein: CASTPGTEGTEAFF. CDR3 in DNA: TGTGCCAGCACCCCGGGAACAGAGGGCACTGAAGCTTTCTTT.

The chain uses TRBV9 and TRBJ1-6; TRBD1 might be the D (5 bases). Germline V gene sequence: CDR1 SGDLS, CDR2 YYNGEE. The CDR3 extends over 17 amino acids. V gave up 4 bases and J gave up 6 bases, with 20 bases separating them. DNA of the CDR3: TGTGCCAGCAGCCCGAGAGTAGGGGTGACGGTTAATTCACCCCTCCACTTT. Translated: CASSPRVGVTVNSPLHF. The full variable domain, rest sourced from reference TRBV9 and TRBJ1-6, is DSGVTQTPKHLITATGQRVTLRCSPRSGDLSVYWYQQSLDQGLQFLIQYYNGEERAKGNILERFSAQQFPDLHSELNLSSLELGDSALYFCASSPRVGVTVNSPLHFGNGTRLTVT.

DNA of the CDR3: TGCGCCAGCAGCTTGGTCGACAGGGTCTATGGCTACACCTTC. It translates to CASSLVDRVYGYTF. The genes are TRBV5-1 and TRBJ1-2; 7 bases are a match to TRBD1. CDR3 length: 14 residues. Germline V CDR1 and CDR2: SGHRS, YFSETQ. J gave up 4 bases and V 0 bases, and 3 bases lay outside the gene matches.

The V and J genes are TRBV28 and TRBJ1-5, with TRBD1 identical over 9 bases. Germline loops: CDR1 MDHEN, CDR2 SYDVKM. V trimming: 6 bases; J trimming: 4 bases; junction bases outside the gene matches: 13. The CDR3 is 17 residues long. CDR3: CASRPTGGSIGNQPQHF. DNA for the CDR3: TGTGCCAGCAGGCCGACAGGGGGGTCGATAGGGAATCAGCCCCAGCATTTT.